A selection of T cell receptor beta chains follows, all from one sample in a study of CD8 T cells in ankylosing spondylitis. MiXCR, applied by TCRdb to the 5' RACE reads, yields one record per CDR3 protein. The repertoire holds roughly 120,000 distinct CDR3 sequences, with approximately 6.8% as singletons. Source material: blood, either unsorted or a sorted T cell fraction (not recorded which). The receptors here all came from a male donor with ankylosing spondylitis or in good health (not recorded which). Each CDR3 is given without its conserved first and last residue. Only some rows state a clone size, as once, few, many or a class for expanded clones.

CDR3 protein,V gene,J gene,clone size,CDR3 length
ASSLKPAGDGFYEQY,TRBV5-1,TRBJ2-7,many,15
SARGTGSQPQH,TRBV20-1,TRBJ1-5,many,11
SVALAGADNEQF,TRBV29-1,TRBJ2-1,many,12
ASSPKDSYEQY,TRBV2,TRBJ2-7,many,11
ASSSTSGLDTQY,TRBV11-2,TRBJ2-3,many,12
SARRGLAGSYNEQF,TRBV20-1,TRBJ2-1,many,14
ASSRGLRQEETQY,TRBV7-8,TRBJ2-5,.,13
ASSPNGLRNIQY,TRBV19,TRBJ2-4,.,12
SVDKGYEQY,TRBV29-1,TRBJ2-7,many,9
ATSRDQGGYT,TRBV15,TRBJ1-2,many,10
SANRDSNQPQH,TRBV20-1,TRBJ1-5,.,11
ASTLGTSQETQY,TRBV12-3/TRBV12-4,TRBJ2-5,few,12
ASGTSVSLYEQY,TRBV2,TRBJ2-7,.,12
ASSGQGPSLEQY,TRBV7-9,TRBJ2-7,many,12
SGRWGRGYEQY,TRBV29-1,TRBJ2-7,many,11
ASRPGLAYEQY,TRBV4-2,TRBJ2-7,.,11
ASSPRDRYTDTQY,TRBV5-1,TRBJ2-3,many,13
ASSPSGVSEQY,TRBV12-3/TRBV12-4,TRBJ2-7,many,11
ASSRGQLSHTEAF,TRBV27,TRBJ1-1,many,13
ASSLQRLETQY,TRBV7-7,TRBJ2-5,many,11
ASSELPPAQGGANVLT,TRBV2,TRBJ2-6,many,16
ASSPVYWDTQY,TRBV7-3,TRBJ2-3,many,11
ASSLGHLNTEAF,TRBV5-6,TRBJ1-1,many,12
ASSLFYFGLAGGIGQYNEQF,TRBV7-2,TRBJ2-1,many,20
ATSDLSETGETQY,TRBV24-1,TRBJ2-5,many,13
SVEGGGYYNEQF,TRBV29-1,TRBJ2-1,many,12
ASSLGGGAGGYT,TRBV5-1,TRBJ1-2,many,12
ATSRGAGGPLRAKNIQY,TRBV15,TRBJ2-4,many,17
ASSEGQGDGYT,TRBV5-1,TRBJ1-2,many,11
AALAGGGTGELF,TRBV10-3,TRBJ2-2,many,12
ASSWTGLSSQH,TRBV6-2/TRBV6-3,TRBJ1-5,.,11
ASSRQGGETQY,TRBV12-3/TRBV12-4,TRBJ2-5,many,11
SARTPNTGELF,TRBV20-1,TRBJ2-2,many,11
SASEFHGYGYT,TRBV20-1,TRBJ1-2,many,11
ASSRGGPTDTQY,TRBV5-1,TRBJ2-3,many,12
ASSSGAKNSPLH,TRBV5-6,TRBJ1-6,many,12
ASGRLAGSTDTQY,TRBV3-1,TRBJ2-3,many,13
ASSVAASGLYNEQF,TRBV9,TRBJ2-1,many,14
SARVAGLDGRSSYNEQF,TRBV20-1,TRBJ2-1,many,17
ASSDSFYEQY,TRBV5-1,TRBJ2-7,many,10
ASSPPGLAGYNEQF,TRBV5-1,TRBJ2-1,many,14
ASTSEGSNQPQH,TRBV7-2,TRBJ1-5,many,12
ASSRTRGTYEQN,TRBV11-1,TRBJ2-7,.,12
ASSQGSGQGHGYT,TRBV3-1,TRBJ1-2,.,13
ASSVNHPQAF,TRBV2,TRBJ1-1,many,10
SAREISNYGYT,TRBV20-1,TRBJ1-2,many,11